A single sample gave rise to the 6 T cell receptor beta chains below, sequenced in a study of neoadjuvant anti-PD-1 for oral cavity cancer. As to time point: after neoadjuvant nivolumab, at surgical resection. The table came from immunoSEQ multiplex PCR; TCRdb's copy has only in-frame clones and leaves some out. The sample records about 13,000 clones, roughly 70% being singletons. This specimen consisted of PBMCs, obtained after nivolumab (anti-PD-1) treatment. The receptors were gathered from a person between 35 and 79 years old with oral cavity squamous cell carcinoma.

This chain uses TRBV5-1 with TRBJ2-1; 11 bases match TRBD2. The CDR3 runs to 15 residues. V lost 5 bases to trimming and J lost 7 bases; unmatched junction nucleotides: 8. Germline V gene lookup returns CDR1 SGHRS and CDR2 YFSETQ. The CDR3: CASRFPGLAENEQFF. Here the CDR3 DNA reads TGCGCCAGCAGGTTTCCGGGACTAGCGGAGAATGAGCAGTTCTTC.

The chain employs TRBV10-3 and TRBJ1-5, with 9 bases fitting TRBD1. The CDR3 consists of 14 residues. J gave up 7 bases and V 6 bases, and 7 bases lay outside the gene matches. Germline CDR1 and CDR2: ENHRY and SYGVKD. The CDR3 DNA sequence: TGTGCCATCAGCAGGACAGGGGCTGGACAGCCCCAGCATTTT. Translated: CAISRTGAGQPQHF.

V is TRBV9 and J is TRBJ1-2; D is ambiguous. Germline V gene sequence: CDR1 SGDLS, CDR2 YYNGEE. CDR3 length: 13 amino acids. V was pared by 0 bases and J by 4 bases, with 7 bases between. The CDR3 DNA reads TGTGCCAGCAGCGTAGACAGCTCCTATGGCTACACCTTC. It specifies CASSVDSSYGYTF.

The CDR3 spells CAWGLRTGGKDTQYF. The CDR3 region has the DNA TGTGCCTGGGGCCTTAGGACAGGGGGCAAAGATACGCAGTATTTT. The chain carries TRBV30 and TRBJ2-3, with 11 nucleotides matching TRBD1. This CDR3 is built from 15 residues. Per the germline V gene, CDR1 is GTSNPN and CDR2 is SVGIG (reference sequence). Unmatched junction bases numbered 9, after V lost 5 bases and J lost 5 bases.

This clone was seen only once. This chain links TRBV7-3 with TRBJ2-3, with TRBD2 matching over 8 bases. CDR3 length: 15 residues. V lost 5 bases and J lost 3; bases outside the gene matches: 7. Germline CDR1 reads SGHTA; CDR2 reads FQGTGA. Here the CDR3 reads CASSLQAGATDTQYF. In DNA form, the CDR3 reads TGTGCCAGCAGCCTCCAAGCGGGAGCAACAGATACGCAGTATTTT.

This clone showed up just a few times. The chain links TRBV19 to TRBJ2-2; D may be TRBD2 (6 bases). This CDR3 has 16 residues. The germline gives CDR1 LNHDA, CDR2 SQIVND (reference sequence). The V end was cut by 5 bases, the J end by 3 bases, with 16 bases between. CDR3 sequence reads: CASSSGRTRDTGELFF. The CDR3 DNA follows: TGTGCCAGTAGTTCAGGGAGGACGAGGGACACCGGGGAGCTGTTTTTT.